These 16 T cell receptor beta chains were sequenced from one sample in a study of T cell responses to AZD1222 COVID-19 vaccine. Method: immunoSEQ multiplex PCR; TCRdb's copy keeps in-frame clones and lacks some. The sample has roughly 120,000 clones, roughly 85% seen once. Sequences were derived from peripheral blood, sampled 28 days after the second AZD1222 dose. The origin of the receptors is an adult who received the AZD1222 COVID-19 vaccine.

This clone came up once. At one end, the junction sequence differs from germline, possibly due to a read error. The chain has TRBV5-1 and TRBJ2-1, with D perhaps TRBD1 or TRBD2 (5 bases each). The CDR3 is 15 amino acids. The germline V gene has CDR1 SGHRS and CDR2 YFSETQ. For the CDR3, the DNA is TGCGCCAGCAACTTGGGGGACGCGCTTGGGAATGAGCAGTTCTTC. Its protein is CASNLGDALGNEQFF.

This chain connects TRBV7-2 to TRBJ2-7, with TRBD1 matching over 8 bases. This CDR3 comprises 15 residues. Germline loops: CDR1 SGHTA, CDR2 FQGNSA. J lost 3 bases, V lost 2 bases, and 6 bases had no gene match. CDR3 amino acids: CASSLSHGQGYEQYF. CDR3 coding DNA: TGTGCCAGCAGCTTAAGCCACGGACAGGGCTACGAGCAGTACTTC.

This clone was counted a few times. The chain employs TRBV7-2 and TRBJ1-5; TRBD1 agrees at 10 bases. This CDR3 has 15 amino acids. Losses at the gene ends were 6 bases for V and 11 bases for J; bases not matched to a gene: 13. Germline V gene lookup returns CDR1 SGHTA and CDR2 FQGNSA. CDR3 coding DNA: TGTGCCAGCAGTCTATCCGGGACAGGGGTAGAGACCCAGCATTTT. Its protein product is CASSLSGTGVETQHF.

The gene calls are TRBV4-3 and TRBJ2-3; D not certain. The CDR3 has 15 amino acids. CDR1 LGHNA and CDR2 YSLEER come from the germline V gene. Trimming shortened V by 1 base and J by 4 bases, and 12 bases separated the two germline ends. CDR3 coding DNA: TGCGCCAGCAGCCAAGCTGTATCTGGGGCAGATACGCAGTATTTT. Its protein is CASSQAVSGADTQYF.

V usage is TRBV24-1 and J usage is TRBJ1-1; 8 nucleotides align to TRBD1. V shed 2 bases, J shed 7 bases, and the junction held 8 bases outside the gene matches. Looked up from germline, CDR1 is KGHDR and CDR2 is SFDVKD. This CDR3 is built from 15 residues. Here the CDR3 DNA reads TGTGCCACCAGTGATTCCCGGACAGGGTTGAGTGAAGCTTTCTTT. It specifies CATSDSRTGLSEAFF.

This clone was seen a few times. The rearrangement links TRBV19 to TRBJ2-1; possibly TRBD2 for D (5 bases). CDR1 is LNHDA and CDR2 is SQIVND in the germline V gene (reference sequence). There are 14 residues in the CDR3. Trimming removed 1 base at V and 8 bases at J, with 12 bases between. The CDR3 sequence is CASSIGGGGDEQFF. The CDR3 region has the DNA TGTGCCAGTAGTATAGGGGGTGGAGGTGATGAGCAGTTCTTC. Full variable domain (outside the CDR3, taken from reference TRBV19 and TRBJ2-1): DGGITQSPKYLFRKEGQNVTLSCEQNLNHDAMYWYRQDPGQGLRLIYYSQIVNDFQKGDIAEGYSVSREKKESFPLTVTSAQKNPTAFYLCASSIGGGGDEQFFGPGTRLTVL.

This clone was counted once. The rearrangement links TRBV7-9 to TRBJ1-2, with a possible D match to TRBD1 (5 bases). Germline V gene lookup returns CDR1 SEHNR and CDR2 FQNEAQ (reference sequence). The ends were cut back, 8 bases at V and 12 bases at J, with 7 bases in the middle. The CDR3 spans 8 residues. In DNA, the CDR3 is TGTGCCAGCCGGACAAACACCTTC. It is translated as CASRTNTF.

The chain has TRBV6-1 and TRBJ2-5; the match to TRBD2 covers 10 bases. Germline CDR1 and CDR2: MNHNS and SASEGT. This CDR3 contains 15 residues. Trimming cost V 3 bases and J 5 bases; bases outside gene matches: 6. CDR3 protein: CASSDPAGGLETQYF. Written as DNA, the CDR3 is TGTGCCAGCAGTGATCCAGCGGGGGGGTTGGAGACCCAGTACTTC.

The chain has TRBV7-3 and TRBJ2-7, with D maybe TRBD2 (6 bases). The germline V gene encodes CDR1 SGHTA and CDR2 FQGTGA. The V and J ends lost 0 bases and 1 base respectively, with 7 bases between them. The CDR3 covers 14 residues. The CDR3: CASSLTSGSYEQYF. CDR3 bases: TGTGCCAGCAGCTTAACAAGCGGGTCCTACGAGCAGTACTTC.

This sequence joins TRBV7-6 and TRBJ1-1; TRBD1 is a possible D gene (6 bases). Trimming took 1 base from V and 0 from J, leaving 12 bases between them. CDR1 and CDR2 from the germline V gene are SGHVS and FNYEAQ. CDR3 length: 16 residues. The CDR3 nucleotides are TGTGCCAGCAGCTTAGAACAGGGCCTACTGAACACTGAAGCTTTCTTT. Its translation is CASSLEQGLLNTEAFF.

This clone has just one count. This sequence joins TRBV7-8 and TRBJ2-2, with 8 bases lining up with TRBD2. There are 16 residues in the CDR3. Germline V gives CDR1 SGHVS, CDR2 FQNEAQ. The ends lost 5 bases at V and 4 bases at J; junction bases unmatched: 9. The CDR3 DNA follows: TGTGCCAGCAGCCGATCGGGGGGGGACGGCACCGGGGAGCTGTTTTTT. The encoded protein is CASSRSGGDGTGELFF.

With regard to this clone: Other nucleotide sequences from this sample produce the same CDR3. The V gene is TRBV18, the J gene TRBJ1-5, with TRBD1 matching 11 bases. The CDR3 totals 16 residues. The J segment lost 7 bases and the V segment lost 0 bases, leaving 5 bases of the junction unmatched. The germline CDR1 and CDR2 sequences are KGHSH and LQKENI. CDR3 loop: CASSPPGQGARQPQHF. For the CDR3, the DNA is TGTGCCAGCTCACCACCAGGACAGGGGGCTCGGCAGCCCCAGCATTTT.

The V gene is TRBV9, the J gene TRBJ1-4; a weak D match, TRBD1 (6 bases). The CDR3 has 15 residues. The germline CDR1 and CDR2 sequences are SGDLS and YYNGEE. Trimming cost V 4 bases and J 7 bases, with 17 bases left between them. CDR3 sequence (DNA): TGTGCCAGCAGCCCCCGGACAGTTCCGTCTGAAAAACTGTTTTTT. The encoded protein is CASSPRTVPSEKLFF.

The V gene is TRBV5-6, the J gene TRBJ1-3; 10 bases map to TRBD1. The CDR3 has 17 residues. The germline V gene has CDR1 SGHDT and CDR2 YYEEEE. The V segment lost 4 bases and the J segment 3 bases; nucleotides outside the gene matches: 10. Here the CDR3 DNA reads TGTGCCAGCAGCCCCCCGACAGGGGGCGGTCGTGGAAACACCATATATTTT. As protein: CASSPPTGGGRGNTIYF.

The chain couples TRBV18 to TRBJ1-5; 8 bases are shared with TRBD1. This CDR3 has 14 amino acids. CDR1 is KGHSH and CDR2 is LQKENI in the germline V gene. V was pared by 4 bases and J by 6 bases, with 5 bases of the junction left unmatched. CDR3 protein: CASSLGQGGQPQHF. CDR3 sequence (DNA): TGTGCCAGCTCACTTGGACAGGGAGGTCAGCCCCAGCATTTT.

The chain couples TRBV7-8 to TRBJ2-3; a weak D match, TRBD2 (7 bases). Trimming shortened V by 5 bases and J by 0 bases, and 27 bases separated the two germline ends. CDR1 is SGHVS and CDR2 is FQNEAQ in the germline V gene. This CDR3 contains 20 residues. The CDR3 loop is CASSPLHGGASASSTDTQYF. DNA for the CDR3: TGTGCCAGCAGCCCCCTCCATGGGGGGGCCTCCGCTTCTAGCACAGATACGCAGTATTTT.